The 8 T cell receptor beta chains below come from one sample, sequenced in a study of shared clonotypes between healthy human individuals. The table came from immunoSEQ multiplex PCR; TCRdb's copy has only in-frame clones and leaves some out. The sample contains about a million clones, about 76% of which appear only once. Sequencing used memory CD4+ T cells sorted from blood. Subset defined: CD45RA-negative fraction. The receptors derive from a young man in good health.

Remarks on this clone: Other DNA sequences in the same sample also yield this CDR3. This chain links TRBV18 with TRBJ1-1; TRBD1 matches 8 bases. Trimming took 5 bases from V and 1 from J; bases not matched to a gene: 0. The CDR3 is 13 residues long. CDR1 and CDR2 (germline): KGHSH, LQKENI. The CDR3 here is CASSGQGNTEAFF. In DNA, the CDR3 is TGTGCCAGCTCAGGACAGGGGAACACTGAAGCTTTCTTT.

On this clone itself: Other nucleotide sequences in the sample specify the same CDR3. The genes are TRBV5-1 and TRBJ1-4; no reliable D call. Trimming pared 4 bases from V and 0 bases from J, leaving 4 bases between. The germline gives CDR1 SGHRS, CDR2 YFSETQ. The CDR3 covers 13 residues. CDR3 region: CASSVSTNEKLFF. The CDR3 nucleotides are TGCGCCAGCAGCGTATCAACTAATGAAAAACTGTTTTTT.

This rearrangement joins TRBV6-6 to TRBJ2-1; 8 bases line up with TRBD1. V was pared by 4 bases and J by 4 bases, with 6 bases of the junction left unmatched. The CDR3 has 15 residues. Per germline, CDR1 MNHNY and CDR2 SVGAGI (reference sequence). Here the CDR3 DNA reads TGTGCCAGCAGTTCTGGACAGGGTGGGTACAATGAGCAGTTCTTC. Encoded protein: CASSSGQGGYNEQFF.

Only a few counts were recorded for this clone. The chain recombines TRBV5-6 with TRBJ2-5, with a possible D match to TRBD2 (5 bases). The CDR3 covers 14 residues. Germline V gene data show CDR1 as SGHDT and CDR2 as YYEEEE. The V end lost 6 bases, the J end lost 1 base, and 13 bases lay between the germline ends. The CDR3 is CASTPDGGQETQYF. CDR3 nucleotides: TGTGCCAGCACCCCCGACGGAGGCCAAGAGACCCAGTACTTC.

V and J are TRBV19 and TRBJ2-5; possibly TRBD2 for D (6 bases). The CDR3 is made up of 13 amino acids. Deletions cut 9 bases from V and 2 bases from J, with 13 bases between. Germline CDR1 LNHDA, CDR2 SQIVND (reference sequence). CDR3 nucleotides: TGTGCCAGCGCGATCGGACTACAAGAGACCCAGTACTTC. Residues: CASAIGLQETQYF. The variable domain in full, with the rest retrieved from reference TRBV19 and TRBJ2-5, is DGGITQSPKYLFRKEGQNVTLSCEQNLNHDAMYWYRQDPGQGLRLIYYSQIVNDFQKGDIAEGYSVSREKKESFPLTVTSAQKNPTAFYLCASAIGLQETQYFGPGTRLLVL.

The V gene is TRBV6-5, the J gene TRBJ1-1; D not resolved. CDR1 is MNHEY and CDR2 is SVGAGI in the germline V gene. The CDR3 runs 13 residues. Deletions cut 5 bases from V and 11 bases from J, with 18 bases between. The CDR3, as DNA: TGTGCCAGCAGTCCCACGGGGTACTCATACGCTTTCTTT. This gives the protein CASSPTGYSYAFF.

This clone was recorded a few times. This chain links TRBV28 with TRBJ1-2; tentative D call: TRBD1 (5 bases). Looked up from germline, CDR1 is MDHEN and CDR2 is SYDVKM. This CDR3 region has 15 residues. V dropped 2 bases and J dropped 7 bases, with 17 bases sitting between them. CDR3 in DNA: TGTGCCAGCAGTTTAAGGGGACTCCAAGCGGGTGGCTACACCTTC. It translates to CASSLRGLQAGGYTF.

This clone was picked up a small number of times. The chain recombines TRBV7-2 with TRBJ2-3; possible D gene TRBD1, 5 bases. Germline V gene sequence: CDR1 SGHTA, CDR2 FQGNSA. V lost 2 bases and J 2 bases, leaving 14 bases between the germline ends. This CDR3 contains 16 residues. This chain's CDR3 is CASSLQPGQLTDTQYF. The CDR3 DNA follows: TGTGCCAGCAGCTTACAGCCAGGACAACTCACAGATACGCAGTATTTT.